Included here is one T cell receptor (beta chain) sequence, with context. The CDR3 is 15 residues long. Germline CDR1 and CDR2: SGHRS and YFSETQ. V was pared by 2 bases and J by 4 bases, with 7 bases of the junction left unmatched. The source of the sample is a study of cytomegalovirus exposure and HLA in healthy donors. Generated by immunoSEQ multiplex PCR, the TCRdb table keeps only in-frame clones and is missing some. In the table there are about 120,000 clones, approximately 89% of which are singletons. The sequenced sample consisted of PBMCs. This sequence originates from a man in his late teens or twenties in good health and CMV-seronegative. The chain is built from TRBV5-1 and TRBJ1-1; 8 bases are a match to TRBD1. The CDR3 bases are TGCGCCAGCAGCTTCCACGGACAGGGAACCACTGAAGCTTTCTTT. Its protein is CASSFHGQGTTEAFF. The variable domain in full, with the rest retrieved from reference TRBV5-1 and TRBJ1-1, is KAGVTQTPRYLIKTRGQQVTLSCSPISGHRSVSWYQQTPGQGLQFLFEYFSETQRNKGNFPGRFSGRQFSNSRSEMNVSTLELGDSALYLCASSFHGQGTTEAFFGQGTRLTVV.